Below are 2 T cell receptor beta chains sequenced from a single sample in a study of blood T cells in healthy people across ages. Primers used in a second PCR of about 6 to 12 cycles were a sample-barcoded 5' primer and a J-beta primer mix. MiXCR, run by TCRdb on the 5' RACE reads, gives a single entry per CDR3 protein. The data hold fewer than 600,000 distinct CDR3 sequences, with approximately 26% observed a single time. The same data also contributed to another study, on T cells of mothers and their children.

Sequencing input: blood. These receptors were collected from a boy younger than 10 in good health.

This clonotype was recorded many times. This sequence joins TRBV11-2 and TRBJ2-1; D is uncertain. CDR3 length: 16 residues. Deletions cut 4 bases from V and 7 bases from J, with 20 bases between. Germline-derived CDR1 and CDR2 are SGHAT and FQNNGV. The CDR3 region is CASSSRASSLINEQFF. CDR3 nucleotide sequence: TGTGCCAGCAGCTCTCGCGCTAGTTCCCTAATAAATGAGCAGTTCTTC. Complete variable domain (other parts from reference TRBV11-2 and TRBJ2-1): EAGVAQSPRYKIIEKRQSVAFWCNPISGHATLYWYQQILGQGPKLLIQFQNNGVVDDSQLPKDRFSAERLKGVDSTLKIQPAKLEDSAVYLCASSSRASSLINEQFFGPGTRLTVL.

The chain has TRBV6-5 and TRBJ2-7; D is unclear. Trimming removed 4 bases from V and 3 bases from J, with 10 bases in between. CDR1 and CDR2 (germline): MNHEY, SVGAGI. The CDR3 totals 13 residues. DNA for the CDR3: TGTGCCAGCAGTTCAAGCCTAGACTACGAGCAGTACTTC. It yields the protein CASSSSLDYEQYF.